This T cell receptor (beta chain) was profiled in a study of cytomegalovirus exposure and HLA in healthy donors. Study conclusions and caveats: Reports described diagnosis of cytomegalovirus status by the classifier as highly specific and sensitive. TCR clusters originating in the first cohort tended to co-occur in the approximately 130 validation repertoires, according to a later analysis. The study listed approximately 160 cytomegalovirus-associated TCR beta chains. The study found most TCR sequences rare, yet found some public TCRs in many donors.

Concerning this clone: Its matching antigen is unknown.

Profiling relied on immunoSEQ multiplex PCR, and the TCRdb table lists in-frame clones only, not all of them. The repertoire holds around 120,000 clones, with 86% as singletons. The CDR3 has 14 amino acids. CDR1 is MNHEY, CDR2 SMNVEV, per germline (reference sequence). The ends were cut back, 3 bases at V and 3 bases at J, with 12 bases in the middle. The source is a man between 18 and 29 years old in good health and CMV-seronegative. Material: PBMCs. This rearrangement joins TRBV27 to TRBJ2-7; D is possibly TRBD2 (6 bases). The CDR3 loop is CASSFGSGDYEQYF. In DNA form, the CDR3 reads TGTGCCAGCAGTTTTGGTAGCGGAGACTACGAGCAGTACTTC.